The rows below give T cell receptor beta chains drawn from one sample of a study of shared clonotypes between healthy human individuals. TCRdb's copy holds only in-frame clones and misses some; the assay was immunoSEQ multiplex PCR. The sample records about 530,000 clones, almost 80% being singletons. What was sequenced was PBMCs. The receptors shown here come from a middle-aged woman in good health. Some clones in this sample may be carry-over from other donors' samples. The CDR3 runs from the conserved cysteine through the conserved F or W. The order of the fields is J gene, clone size, D gene, V gene, CDR3 protein, CDR3 DNA. The D gene is left open where the match is weak. Size is stated for part of the rows, as once, few or many counts, or as a class when the clone is expanded.

TRBJ2-5	.	.	TRBV25-1	CASSRGYQETQYF	TGTGCCAGCAGCCGAGGGTACCAAGAGACCCAGTACTTC
TRBJ2-5	.	TRBD2	TRBV6-4	CASIEGGTSASGGTQYF	TGTGCCAGCATTGAGGGCGGGACTAGCGCGTCCGGGGGGACCCAGTACTTC
TRBJ1-1	.	.	TRBV7-7	CASSPMENTEAFF	TGTGCCAGCAGCCCCATGGAGAACACTGAAGCTTTCTTT
TRBJ2-7	.	.	TRBV5-1	CASKNRTNSYEQYF	TGCGCCAGCAAGAACAGGACAAACTCCTACGAGCAGTACTTC
TRBJ2-1	.	TRBD2	TRBV29-1	CSVERKRQTGGPSYNEQFF	TGCAGCGTTGAAAGGAAACGACAAACGGGAGGGCCCTCCTACAATGAGCAGTTCTTC
TRBJ2-1	.	.	TRBV21-1	CASSKVGLVMPHNEQFF	TGTGCCAGCAGCAAGGTCGGGCTCGTAATGCCTCACAATGAGCAGTTCTTC
TRBJ2-1	.	.	TRBV4-3	CASSLGSYNEQFF	TGCGCCAGCAGCCTTGGCTCCTACAATGAGCAGTTCTTC
TRBJ2-1	.	.	TRBV7-3	CASSSSRNEQFF	TGTGCCAGCAGCAGTAGTCGCAATGAGCAGTTCTTC
TRBJ2-7	.	TRBD2	TRBV19	CASSIHGGRPYEQYF	TGTGCCAGTAGTATTCATGGCGGGAGGCCCTACGAGCAGTACTTC
TRBJ2-4	.	.	TRBV15	CATSSSPYQLTLAKNIQYF	TGTGCCACCAGCTCCTCCCCGTACCAACTTACTCTAGCCAAAAACATTCAGTACTTC
TRBJ2-7	few	.	TRBV30	CAWSVFSIRGRSEQYF	TGTGCCTGGAGTGTATTTTCCATCCGTGGTCGAAGCGAGCAGTACTTC
TRBJ2-7	.	TRBD2	TRBV10-1	CAIPGLAERGYYEQYF	TGCGCCATCCCAGGACTAGCGGAGCGAGGGTACTACGAGCAGTACTTC
TRBJ2-7	.	TRBD2	TRBV19	CATASGSYEQYF	TGTGCCACCGCTAGCGGGAGCTACGAGCAGTACTTC
TRBJ2-3	few	.	TRBV7-3	CASSLFGTDTQYF	TGTGCCAGCAGCTTATTCGGCACAGATACGCAGTATTTT
TRBJ2-3	.	TRBD2	TRBV10-3	CAHPGGRVTDTQYF	TGTGCCCACCCAGGCGGGAGGGTCACAGATACGCAGTATTTT
TRBJ2-1	.	TRBD2	TRBV4-3	CASSQDSGRNNEQFF	TGCGCCAGCAGCCAAGATAGCGGGAGAAACAATGAGCAGTTCTTC
TRBJ1-2	once	TRBD1	TRBV7-2	CASSNRQGAGYGYTF	TGTGCCAGCAGCAATCGACAGGGGGCGGGCTATGGCTACACCTTC
TRBJ2-2	.	TRBD1	TRBV5-4	CASSLWDRGLTGELFF	TGTGCCAGCAGCTTGTGGGACAGGGGGCTAACCGGGGAGCTGTTTTTT
TRBJ2-7	.	TRBD1	TRBV15	CATSTRTGSSYEQYF	TGTGCCACCAGCACCCGGACAGGGAGCTCCTACGAGCAGTACTTC
TRBJ2-7	.	TRBD1	TRBV7-8	CASSFGTGTYEQYF	TGTGCCAGCAGCTTCGGGACAGGGACCTACGAGCAGTACTTC
TRBJ1-5	.	.	TRBV27	CASSSYDRNQPQHF	TGTGCCAGCAGTTCATACGACAGGAATCAGCCCCAGCATTTT
TRBJ2-3	.	.	TRBV18	CASSQSQETDTQYF	TGTGCCAGCTCACAATCACAAGAAACAGATACGCAGTATTTT
TRBJ2-1	.	TRBD1	TRBV5-4	CASSFLWGQGGNEQFF	TGTGCCAGCAGCTTCCTTTGGGGACAGGGGGGCAATGAGCAGTTCTTC
TRBJ1-4	.	TRBD1	TRBV7-9	CASSLVGQGDEKLFF	TGTGCCAGCAGCTTAGTGGGACAGGGGGATGAAAAACTGTTTTTT
TRBJ2-3	medium-sized	.	TRBV5-1	CASSAASVGDTQYF	TGCGCCAGCAGCGCAGCTAGTGTCGGGGATACGCAGTATTTT
TRBJ1-4	.	.	TRBV5-1	CASSSRPTNEKLFF	TGCGCCAGCAGCTCTAGACCAACTAATGAAAAACTGTTTTTT
TRBJ1-1	once	TRBD1	TRBV10-2	CASSKGGRGRTEAFF	TGCGCCAGCAGTAAAGGGGGCAGGGGACGGACTGAAGCTTTCTTT
TRBJ2-3	few	TRBD2	TRBV7-2	CASSHLGLAGTDTQYF	TGTGCCAGCAGCCATCTAGGGCTAGCGGGCACAGATACGCAGTATTTT
TRBJ2-1	once	TRBD2	TRBV7-2	CASSGTSGTRNEQFF	TGTGCCAGCAGCGGGACTAGCGGGACGAGGAATGAGCAGTTCTTC
TRBJ2-2	.	.	TRBV9	CASSVGGTGELFF	TGTGCCAGCAGCGTAGGCGGGACCGGGGAGCTGTTTTTT
TRBJ2-1	.	.	TRBV6-6	CASSYSSPILNNEQFF	TGTGCCAGCAGTTACTCATCTCCGATTCTTAACAATGAGCAGTTCTTC
TRBJ1-2	.	.	TRBV5-5	CASSLAGRGTYGYTF	TGTGCCAGCAGCTTGGCGGGCAGGGGTACCTATGGCTACACCTTC
TRBJ2-7	.	.	TRBV2	CASSEEGEYEQYF	TGTGCCAGCAGTGAAGAGGGAGAGTACGAGCAGTACTTC
TRBJ1-2	.	.	TRBV7-8	CASSLVRTDYGYTF	TGTGCCAGCAGCTTAGTCCGGACAGATTATGGCTACACCTTC
TRBJ2-2	.	.	TRBV14	CASSRSRGTGELFF	TGTGCCAGCAGCCGGTCCCGGGGGACCGGGGAGCTGTTTTTT
TRBJ1-5	.	TRBD1	TRBV9	CASSVGDRDNQPQHF	TGTGCCAGCAGCGTAGGGGACAGGGACAATCAGCCCCAGCATTTT
TRBJ2-5	.	TRBD1	TRBV28	CASSSDRARSQYF	TGTGCCAGCAGTTCGGACAGGGCTAGGTCGCAGTACTTC
TRBJ2-5	.	.	TRBV4-2	CASSQPTGLNQETQYF	TGTGCCAGCAGCCAACCAACCGGCCTTAATCAAGAGACCCAGTACTTC
TRBJ2-3	.	.	TRBV9	CASSPGLRTDTQYF	TGTGCCAGCAGTCCAGGGTTGAGGACAGATACGCAGTATTTT
TRBJ2-7	.	TRBD1	TRBV5-5	CASSSGTGWEYEQYF	TGTGCCAGCAGCTCCGGGACAGGGTGGGAGTACGAGCAGTACTTC
TRBJ1-1	once	.	TRBV11-2	CASSLDAVTEAFF	TGTGCCAGCAGCTTAGACGCAGTGACTGAAGCTTTCTTT
TRBJ2-5	.	TRBD2	TRBV28	CASSWGLAVNEETQYF	TGTGCCAGCAGTTGGGGACTAGCGGTTAACGAAGAGACCCAGTACTTC
TRBJ1-1	.	.	TRBV28	CASSPWGTGASMNTEAFF	TGTGCCAGCAGTCCATGGGGGACGGGGGCTTCCATGAACACTGAAGCTTTCTTT